The rows below give T cell receptor beta chains drawn from one sample of a study of blood T cell repertoires in COVID-19. Produced via immunoSEQ multiplex PCR; TCRdb's table is partial and in-frame only. The sample yields 120,000 or so clones, 88% seen once. Source material: peripheral blood. Receptor source: a human donor in a cohort sampled during active COVID-19. CDR3s include the opening cysteine and the closing phenylalanine or tryptophan. The order of the fields is J gene, clone size, V gene, D gene, CDR3 protein, CDR3 DNA. D genes are given only for firm matches. Clone size appears in some rows only: once, few, many, or a class for an expanded clone.

TRBJ2-7	.	TRBV5-1	.	CASSSDSHISYEQYF	TGCGCCAGCAGCTCGGACAGCCACATTTCCTACGAGCAGTACTTC
TRBJ2-1	.	TRBV3-1/TRBV3-2	.	CASSKADNNEQFF	TGTGCCAGCAGCAAGGCGGACAACAATGAGCAGTTCTTC
TRBJ1-2	.	TRBV27	TRBD1	CASSPIRGSYSYTF	TGTGCCAGCAGCCCTATCAGGGGGAGCTATAGCTACACCTTC
TRBJ2-1	.	TRBV7-9	.	CASSWAAGYNEQFF	TGTGCCAGCAGCTGGGCGGCGGGGTACAATGAGCAGTTCTTC
TRBJ2-1	.	TRBV4-2	TRBD2	CASTTSSGREGEQFF	TGTGCCAGCACCACTTCTAGCGGGAGAGAAGGTGAGCAGTTCTTC
TRBJ1-6	.	TRBV5-7	TRBD1	CASRTTAGGGNSPLHF	TGTGCCAGCAGAACCACTGCAGGGGGTGGGAATTCACCCCTCCACTTT
TRBJ1-3	.	TRBV7-9	.	CASRGEGIPGNTIYF	TGTGCCAGCAGGGGGGAGGGCATCCCCGGAAACACCATATATTTT
TRBJ1-1	.	TRBV25-1	TRBD1	CASSESLTQGGAFF	TGTGCCAGCAGTGAATCGCTAACCCAGGGGGGAGCTTTCTTT
TRBJ2-7	.	TRBV6-2/TRBV6-3	.	CASSHKTSGEQYF	TGTGCCAGCAGCCATAAGACTAGTGGCGAGCAGTACTTC
TRBJ2-3	.	TRBV4-1	TRBD2	CASSQALAGGPGTDTQYF	TGCGCCAGCAGCCAAGCTCTAGCGGGGGGGCCGGGCACAGATACGCAGTATTTT
TRBJ2-5	.	TRBV7-3	.	CASSPGRAGVETQYF	TGTGCCAGCAGCCCTGGGAGGGCAGGGGTTGAGACCCAGTACTTC
TRBJ2-7	.	TRBV28	.	CASSLRVGPRSWQYF	TGTGCCAGCAGTTTGCGGGTAGGGCCTAGGTCGTGGCAGTACTTC
TRBJ1-1	.	TRBV5-1	.	CASSFLLNVGDTEAFF	TGCGCCAGCAGCTTTTTGCTCAACGTGGGCGACACTGAAGCTTTCTTT
TRBJ1-4	.	TRBV6-6	.	CASSLAEGKLFF	TGTGCCAGCAGTTTAGCGGAGGGGAAACTGTTTTTT
TRBJ1-5	.	TRBV28	.	CASRGRNQPQHF	TGTGCCAGCAGGGGGCGGAATCAGCCCCAGCATTTT
TRBJ2-7	.	TRBV28	.	CASRVWGPGEQYF	TGTGCCAGCCGAGTTTGGGGGCCTGGGGAGCAGTACTTC
TRBJ1-3	.	TRBV6-6	.	CASSDYQPSAHRVGDTIYF	TGTGCCAGCAGCGACTATCAGCCAAGTGCTCATCGGGTCGGGGACACCATATATTTT
TRBJ1-2	.	TRBV5-1	TRBD1	CASSSTGGRVGYTF	TGCGCCAGCAGCTCGACAGGGGGCAGGGTTGGCTACACCTTC
TRBJ1-3	.	TRBV20-1	.	CSASLDTGSHYSGNTIYF	TGCAGTGCTAGTTTGGATACAGGGTCACACTACTCTGGAAACACCATATATTTT
TRBJ2-5	.	TRBV5-1	TRBD1	CASSQPGQGPQETQYF	TGCGCCAGCAGCCAACCCGGACAGGGGCCCCAAGAGACCCAGTACTTC
TRBJ2-1	once	TRBV11-3	TRBD1	CASSRDRDNEQFF	TGTGCCAGCAGCCGGGACAGGGATAATGAGCAGTTCTTC
TRBJ1-4	.	TRBV30	.	CAWSRQGFTNEKLFF	TGTGCCTGGAGTCGGCAGGGGTTTACTAATGAAAAACTGTTTTTT
TRBJ2-7	.	TRBV2	TRBD2	CASMTSDSYEQYF	TGTGCCAGCATGACTAGCGACTCCTACGAGCAGTACTTC
TRBJ2-5	.	TRBV7-2	.	CASSKRTGLTQETQYF	TGTGCCAGCAGCAAAAGAACCGGGTTAACCCAAGAGACCCAGTACTTC
TRBJ2-2	.	TRBV15	.	CATSSRGRAGELFF	TGTGCCACCAGCTCACGAGGGAGAGCCGGGGAGCTGTTTTTT
TRBJ1-1	.	TRBV19	TRBD1	CASTPGTGNVQGKAFF	TGTGCCAGTACCCCAGGGACAGGGAACGTCCAAGGAAAAGCTTTCTTT
TRBJ2-7	.	TRBV4-2	.	CASSQEQGYEQYF	TGTGCCAGCAGCCAAGAACAGGGCTACGAGCAGTACTTC
TRBJ2-2	.	TRBV5-6	TRBD2	CASRRGNTEELFF	TGTGCCAGCAGGCGGGGGAACACCGAGGAGCTGTTTTTT
TRBJ2-4	.	TRBV10-1	TRBD1	CASSVEGAGNIQYF	TGCGCCAGCAGTGTCGAGGGGGCAGGAAACATTCAGTACTTC
TRBJ1-2	.	TRBV7-9	.	CASSHTGNYGYTF	TGTGCCAGCAGCCACACAGGGAACTATGGCTACACCTTC
TRBJ2-7	.	TRBV5-1	TRBD2	CASSFTSGDYEQYF	TGCGCCAGCAGCTTCACTAGCGGGGACTACGAGCAGTACTTC
TRBJ1-1	.	TRBV5-1	.	CASIGSLNTEAFF	TGCGCCAGCATTGGGAGCTTGAACACTGAAGCTTTCTTT
TRBJ2-3	.	TRBV15	TRBD2	CATSRGSGGAEDTQYF	TGTGCCACCAGCAGAGGGAGCGGGGGGGCGGAAGATACGCAGTATTTT
TRBJ2-7	.	TRBV29-1	TRBD2	CSAAGASRTSDLSYEQYF	TGCAGCGCTGCAGGGGCGTCGAGGACTAGCGACCTCTCCTACGAGCAGTACTTC
TRBJ2-4	.	TRBV7-2	TRBD1	CASSLRQGANIQYF	TGTGCCAGCAGCCTCCGACAGGGGGCAAACATTCAGTACTTC
TRBJ2-2	.	TRBV5-1	.	CASSGRLRTANTGELFF	TGCGCCAGCAGTGGACGACTACGGACGGCAAACACCGGGGAGCTGTTTTTT
TRBJ2-3	.	TRBV5-6	.	CATNGVGGGTQYF	TGTGCCACCAATGGGGTTGGGGGCGGTACGCAGTATTTT
TRBJ1-5	.	TRBV11-2	.	CASSLGHNQPQHF	TGTGCCAGCAGCTTAGGACACAATCAGCCCCAGCATTTT
TRBJ1-5	.	TRBV20-1	TRBD1	CSASSPGQGVSNQPQHF	TGCAGTGCTAGTTCTCCGGGACAGGGCGTGAGCAATCAGCCCCAGCATTTT
TRBJ1-2	.	TRBV5-6	TRBD1	CASSQRTGAYGYTF	TGTGCCAGCAGCCAGAGGACAGGGGCCTATGGCTACACCTTC
TRBJ2-3	.	TRBV5-1	.	CASTTAGTDTQYF	TGCGCCAGCACCACCGCGGGGACAGATACGCAGTATTTT
TRBJ2-5	.	TRBV11-2	.	CASSPAGVETQYF	TGTGCCAGCAGCCCCGCAGGGGTAGAGACCCAGTACTTC
TRBJ2-1	once	TRBV10-3	TRBD2	CAISGTSAEQFF	TGTGCCATCAGTGGGACTAGCGCTGAGCAGTTCTTC
TRBJ1-5	many	TRBV5-6	.	CASSLGQNQPQHF	TGTGCCAGCAGCTTGGGACAGAATCAGCCCCAGCATTTT
TRBJ1-2	once	TRBV5-1	.	CASSTTRGVEDYGYTF	TGCGCCAGCTCTACGACGCGGGGAGTAGAGGACTATGGCTACACCTTC
TRBJ1-6	.	TRBV19	TRBD1	CASSRQGALGNSPLHF	TGTGCCAGTAGCCGACAGGGGGCTCTCGGTAATTCACCCCTCCACTTT
TRBJ2-1	.	TRBV5-1	TRBD2	CASSLDTRLAGDSSYNEQFF	TGCGCCAGCAGCTTGGACACGAGACTAGCGGGAGATTCGTCCTACAATGAGCAGTTCTTC
TRBJ2-2	.	TRBV21-1	.	CASSKGVVLTGLGELFF	TGTGCCAGCAGCAAAGGCGTCGTTCTTACAGGTCTCGGGGAGCTGTTTTTT
TRBJ2-1	.	TRBV5-4	TRBD2	CASSPSSGRDEQFF	TGTGCCAGCAGCCCTAGCAGCGGGAGAGATGAGCAGTTCTTC
TRBJ2-7	.	TRBV5-1	.	CASSLDISYEQYF	TGCGCCAGCAGCTTGGATATCTCCTACGAGCAGTACTTC
TRBJ2-7	.	TRBV6-6	TRBD2	CASSPHSPSGGAPNEQYF	TGTGCCAGCAGTCCACACTCCCCTAGCGGGGGGGCCCCTAACGAGCAGTACTTC
TRBJ1-1	once	TRBV30	TRBD1	CAWRGGDRGLSNTEAFF	TGTGCCTGGAGAGGTGGAGACAGGGGGCTTTCGAACACTGAAGCTTTCTTT
TRBJ2-5	.	TRBV12-3/TRBV12-4	.	CASRLSGLETQYF	TGTGCCAGCAGACTCTCCGGTCTAGAGACCCAGTACTTC
TRBJ1-6	.	TRBV9	.	CASSVVPQNSPLHF	TGTGCCAGCAGCGTAGTCCCCCAGAATTCTCCCCTCCACTTT